These T cell receptor beta chains were read from a single sample in a study of regulatory T cells in long-lasting Graves disease. TCRdb passed the multiplex PCR reads through MiXCR, listing each CDR3 protein once. This table has 450,000 to 600,000 distinct CDR3 sequences, approximately 13% appearing once. These data were also reused for a study on T cells in Graves' hyperthyroidism and ophthalmopathy.

This sample comprised peripheral blood mononuclear cells (PBMCs), obtained at new diagnosis, from a patient treated with antithyroid drugs. The receptor set was obtained from a man younger than 40 with Graves disease. Each CDR3 is given with its conserved first and last residue. Fields, in order: J gene, D gene, V gene, clone size, CDR3 DNA, CDR3 protein. A D gene is named only where the DNA matches it firmly. Clone size, where shown, is once, few, many, or a class for clones that have expanded.

j_gene: TRBJ2-7; d_gene: TRBD2; v_gene: TRBV6-9; abundance: many; CDR3nt: TGTGCCAGCAGTTCGACTAGCGGGATTCCCTACGAGCAGTACTTC; CDR3aa: CASSSTSGIPYEQYF
j_gene: TRBJ2-7; d_gene: .; v_gene: TRBV12-3/TRBV12-4; abundance: many; CDR3nt: TGTGCCAGCAGTCCAGGGGCTCTCGCCGCCTACGAGCAGTACTTC; CDR3aa: CASSPGALAAYEQYF
j_gene: TRBJ2-3; d_gene: TRBD1; v_gene: TRBV7-2; abundance: many; CDR3nt: TGTGCCAGCAGCTTATTTCTTACAGGGGGAGATACGCAGTATTTT; CDR3aa: CASSLFLTGGDTQYF
j_gene: TRBJ2-1; d_gene: TRBD2; v_gene: TRBV30; abundance: many; CDR3nt: TGTGCCTGGAGCCGGCTGGGACTAGCGGCAATCAATGAGCAGTTCTTC; CDR3aa: CAWSRLGLAAINEQFF
j_gene: TRBJ2-3; d_gene: TRBD1; v_gene: TRBV2; abundance: many; CDR3nt: TGTGCCAGCAGGTTTACGACAGGGCTCACAGATACGCAGTATTTT; CDR3aa: CASRFTTGLTDTQYF
j_gene: TRBJ2-1; d_gene: .; v_gene: TRBV7-9; abundance: many; CDR3nt: TGTGCCAGCAGCTTAGCAGAGTTGGGCAACTGGATGTTCTTC; CDR3aa: CASSLAELGNWMFF
j_gene: TRBJ2-3; d_gene: TRBD2; v_gene: TRBV6-1; abundance: many; CDR3nt: TGTGCCAGCAGTGAAAAGGATGCGACCGGGACTAGCAGATACACAGATACGCAGTATTTT; CDR3aa: CASSEKDATGTSRYTDTQYF
j_gene: TRBJ2-1; d_gene: TRBD1; v_gene: TRBV10-3; abundance: many; CDR3nt: TGTGCCAGAATCCTTCCGGGACAGGGGGCGGAGGATGAGCAGTTCTTC; CDR3aa: CARILPGQGAEDEQFF
j_gene: TRBJ1-5; d_gene: TRBD1; v_gene: TRBV19; abundance: many; CDR3nt: TGTGCCAGTAGTACGGACAGGGGGCACCATAATCAGCCCCAGCATTTT; CDR3aa: CASSTDRGHHNQPQHF
j_gene: TRBJ2-3; d_gene: TRBD2; v_gene: TRBV13; abundance: .; CDR3nt: TGTGCCAGCAGCGGACAAGGGACTAGCGGGCGCACAGATACGCAGTATTTT; CDR3aa: CASSGQGTSGRTDTQYF
j_gene: TRBJ2-7; d_gene: .; v_gene: TRBV3-1; abundance: .; CDR3nt: TGTGCCAGCAGCCAACGGGTGCTCCCTGTAGGGACCTACGAGCAGTACTTC; CDR3aa: CASSQRVLPVGTYEQYF
j_gene: TRBJ2-1; d_gene: .; v_gene: TRBV7-6; abundance: many; CDR3nt: TGTGCCAGCAGCTTGTGGGCGGGAGAGGGGGGGTCGTTTTACAATGAGCAGTTCTTC; CDR3aa: CASSLWAGEGGSFYNEQFF
j_gene: TRBJ1-4; d_gene: .; v_gene: TRBV5-1; abundance: .; CDR3nt: TGCGCCAGCAGCTTGCCAGCTAATGAAAAACTGTTTTTT; CDR3aa: CASSLPANEKLFF
j_gene: TRBJ2-5; d_gene: TRBD1; v_gene: TRBV30; abundance: few; CDR3nt: TGTGCCTGGAGCTCAGGGGGCACAAAGACCCAGTACTTC; CDR3aa: CAWSSGGTKTQYF
j_gene: TRBJ2-5; d_gene: .; v_gene: TRBV27; abundance: .; CDR3nt: TGTGCCAGCAGTGGAGGAAAGACCCAGTACTTC; CDR3aa: CASSGGKTQYF
j_gene: TRBJ2-2; d_gene: .; v_gene: TRBV30; abundance: many; CDR3nt: TGTGCCAGTGCACCCGGGGAGCTGTTTTTT; CDR3aa: CASAPGELFF
j_gene: TRBJ1-4; d_gene: .; v_gene: TRBV7-2; abundance: many; CDR3nt: TGTGCCAGCAGCTTAATGGGGGGGGGTGAAAAACTGTTTTTT; CDR3aa: CASSLMGGGEKLFF
j_gene: TRBJ2-6; d_gene: TRBD2; v_gene: TRBV6-2/TRBV6-3; abundance: few; CDR3nt: TGTGCCAGCCGCCGGGGGGGGCTTCCTGGGGCCAACGTCCTGACTTTC; CDR3aa: CASRRGGLPGANVLTF
j_gene: TRBJ2-5; d_gene: .; v_gene: TRBV20-1; abundance: many; CDR3nt: TGCAGTGCTAGAGACGAACAGGGTAGCCGAGAGACCCAGTACTTC; CDR3aa: CSARDEQGSRETQYF
j_gene: TRBJ2-7; d_gene: TRBD2; v_gene: TRBV29-1; abundance: many; CDR3nt: TGCAGCGTTGAAGAGTCGGGACTAGCGGGAGGGCCCACCTACGAGCAGTACTTC; CDR3aa: CSVEESGLAGGPTYEQYF
j_gene: TRBJ1-4; d_gene: .; v_gene: TRBV7-9; abundance: .; CDR3nt: TGTGCCAGCAGCTATACGGGGGCAACTAATGAAAAACTGTTTTTT; CDR3aa: CASSYTGATNEKLFF
j_gene: TRBJ1-5; d_gene: TRBD1; v_gene: TRBV5-8; abundance: many; CDR3nt: TGTGCCAGCAGCATGGGACAGGGATATCAGCCCCAGCATTTT; CDR3aa: CASSMGQGYQPQHF
j_gene: TRBJ1-5; d_gene: TRBD1; v_gene: TRBV2; abundance: many; CDR3nt: TGTGCCAGCAGCCCCGGGACAGGGGGTCCCAATCAGCCCCAGCATTTT; CDR3aa: CASSPGTGGPNQPQHF
j_gene: TRBJ1-3; d_gene: .; v_gene: TRBV6-1; abundance: .; CDR3nt: TGTGCCAGCACTAATTCCCAAGTACGCTCTGGAAACACCATATATTTT; CDR3aa: CASTNSQVRSGNTIYF
j_gene: TRBJ2-7; d_gene: .; v_gene: TRBV12-3/TRBV12-4; abundance: many; CDR3nt: TGTGCCAGCAGTTTATCGGTAGCCGGGCAAGAGCAGTACTTC; CDR3aa: CASSLSVAGQEQYF
j_gene: TRBJ2-5; d_gene: TRBD1; v_gene: TRBV12-3/TRBV12-4; abundance: many; CDR3nt: TGTGCCAGCAGCCATTGGACAGGGAGGTTTGAAGAGACCCAGTACTTC; CDR3aa: CASSHWTGRFEETQYF
j_gene: TRBJ2-3; d_gene: .; v_gene: TRBV2; abundance: .; CDR3nt: TGTGCCAGCAGTCAACCGGGACTGGGGGATACGCAGTATTTT; CDR3aa: CASSQPGLGDTQYF
j_gene: TRBJ2-2; d_gene: .; v_gene: TRBV30; abundance: .; CDR3nt: TGTGCCTGGGACTACTTGAGGAACACCGGGGAGCTGTTCTTT; CDR3aa: CAWDYLRNTGELFF
j_gene: TRBJ2-3; d_gene: .; v_gene: TRBV15; abundance: many; CDR3nt: TGTGCCACCAGCAGGCTGTCCGGGGGAAGCACAGATACGCAGTATTTT; CDR3aa: CATSRLSGGSTDTQYF
j_gene: TRBJ1-2; d_gene: TRBD1; v_gene: TRBV3-1; abundance: .; CDR3nt: TGTGCCAGCAGCAACAGGGGGGGGGGCTACACCTTC; CDR3aa: CASSNRGGGYTF
j_gene: TRBJ2-4; d_gene: .; v_gene: TRBV12-3/TRBV12-4; abundance: many; CDR3nt: TGTGCCAGCGGGCTCCTACTCGACAAAAACATTCAGTACTTC; CDR3aa: CASGLLLDKNIQYF
j_gene: TRBJ2-2; d_gene: TRBD1; v_gene: TRBV2; abundance: many; CDR3nt: TGTGCCAGCAGCCCACCGGGACAGGGCGACACCGGGGAGCTGTTTTTT; CDR3aa: CASSPPGQGDTGELFF
j_gene: TRBJ1-2; d_gene: .; v_gene: TRBV6-9; abundance: many; CDR3nt: TGTGCCAGCAGTTACGAGGCCCTGGGGGGTTTTAACTATGGCTACACCTTC; CDR3aa: CASSYEALGGFNYGYTF